The 2 T cell receptor beta chains presented below share a single source sample, sequenced in a study of cytomegalovirus exposure and HLA in healthy donors. The PCR was carried out with 60 Vbeta primers and 13 Jbeta primers. Using immunoSEQ multiplex PCR, the repertoire was profiled, and TCRdb retains in-frame clones only, with some absent. Of 200,000 to 250,000 clones listed, 76% are singletons. The specimen sequenced was PBMCs. The origin of the receptors is a man aged 18 to 30 in good health and CMV-seronegative.

The chain joins TRBV2 to TRBJ1-2; tentatively, D is TRBD1 (5 bases). Trimming stripped 6 bases from V and 3 bases from J, with 11 bases between. The CDR3 is 13 residues long. From germline, CDR1 is SNHLY and CDR2 FYNNEI. In DNA, the CDR3 is TGTGCCAGCAGGTTAGGACAAGACTATGGCTACACCTTC. Amino acids: CASRLGQDYGYTF.

V usage is TRBV18 and J usage is TRBJ1-2; TRBD1 agrees at 10 bases. The CDR3 length is 15 residues. Germline CDR1 reads KGHSH; CDR2 reads LQKENI. V lost 3 bases, J lost 6 bases, and 7 bases stayed unmatched. The CDR3 here is CASSPRDRGSDGYTF. CDR3 DNA sequence: TGTGCCAGCTCACCCCGGGACAGGGGTTCTGATGGCTACACCTTC. The complete variable domain, with remaining parts taken from reference TRBV18 and TRBJ1-2, reads NAGVMQNPRHLVRRRGQEARLRCSPMKGHSHVYWYRQLPEEGLKFMVYLQKENIIDESGMPKERFSAEFPKEGPSILRIQQVVRGDSAAYFCASSPRDRGSDGYTFGSGTRLTVV.